This is a list of T cell receptor beta chains from one sample in a study of Graves' ophthalmopathy and Graves' hyperthyroidism. TCRdb itself ran the multiplex PCR reads through MiXCR, one entry per CDR3 protein. Of about 1.1 million distinct CDR3 sequences listed, roughly 35% were seen once; the top ten hold around 10%. Sequencing input: peripheral blood or thyroid tissue (not recorded which). The receptors were gathered from an adult man with Graves' hyperthyroidism. Each CDR3 is given with its conserved first and last residue. A D gene is named only where the DNA matches it firmly. Rows may omit the clone size; those that give it use once, few, many or a size class.

J: TRBJ2-5; D: NA; V: TRBV10-3; size: few; DNA: TGTGCCATCAGTGAGTTGGGCGCAGAGACCCAGTACTTC; CDR3: CAISELGAETQYF
J: TRBJ1-5; D: NA; V: TRBV20-1; size: many; DNA: TGCAGTGCTACCAAGAGGTACGGGCTCAATCAGCCCCAGCATTTT; CDR3: CSATKRYGLNQPQHF
J: TRBJ2-5; D: NA; V: TRBV7-2; size: once; DNA: TGTGCCAGCTCACCAAGGGCACAGTCCTGGGAGACCCAGTACTTC; CDR3: CASSPRAQSWETQYF
J: TRBJ1-1; D: TRBD1; V: TRBV20-1; size: many; DNA: TGCAGTGCTAGGGGGGACAGTAGCATGAACACTGAAGCTTTCTTT; CDR3: CSARGDSSMNTEAFF
J: TRBJ1-1; D: NA; V: TRBV20-1; size: once; DNA: TGCAGTGCTTGTGGTAACAGAGCTAACACTGAAGCTTTCTTT; CDR3: CSACGNRANTEAFF
J: TRBJ2-5; D: NA; V: TRBV29-1; size: NA; DNA: TGCAGCGTGGAGGAAGGGGAAGAGACCCAGTACTTC; CDR3: CSVEEGEETQYF
J: TRBJ1-4; D: TRBD1; V: TRBV12-3/TRBV12-4; size: NA; DNA: TGTGCCAGCAGTATTTCCGGGACAGTAACTAATGAAAAACTGTTTTTT; CDR3: CASSISGTVTNEKLFF
J: TRBJ2-5; D: TRBD2; V: TRBV6-5; size: many; DNA: TGTGCCAGCAGTCACCAACCGGGACTAGTGGAGACCCAGTACTTC; CDR3: CASSHQPGLVETQYF
J: TRBJ2-7; D: NA; V: TRBV28; size: NA; DNA: TGTGCCAGCAGTTTACCTTTGTTAAGGGCCTACGAGCAGTACTTC; CDR3: CASSLPLLRAYEQYF
J: TRBJ2-6; D: TRBD1; V: TRBV20-1; size: NA; DNA: TGCAGTGCTTCGCCAATCAGGGGGCGCAGGGCCAACGTCTTGACTTTC; CDR3: CSASPIRGRRANVLTF
J: TRBJ1-4; D: NA; V: TRBV7-8; size: many; DNA: TGTGCCAGCAGCCGGGGGAGGGCAACTAATGAAAAACTGTTTTTT; CDR3: CASSRGRATNEKLFF
J: TRBJ2-5; D: TRBD2; V: TRBV9; size: many; DNA: TGTGCCAGCAGCCCACCTGATGCTAGCGGGCAAGAGACCCAGTACTTC; CDR3: CASSPPDASGQETQYF
J: TRBJ1-5; D: NA; V: TRBV7-8; size: many; DNA: TGTGCCAGCAGCTTATCACCTAGTGAAGCGCCCCAGCATTTT; CDR3: CASSLSPSEAPQHF
J: TRBJ1-1; D: NA; V: TRBV10-3; size: once; DNA: TGTGCCATCAGTGACAGGGGCGGCGCAGTGAACACTGAAGCTTTCTTT; CDR3: CAISDRGGAVNTEAFF
J: TRBJ2-5; D: NA; V: TRBV4-3; size: few; DNA: TGCGCCAGCAGCCAAGTGCTAGCTCCAGAGACCCAGTACTTC; CDR3: CASSQVLAPETQYF
J: TRBJ2-2; D: NA; V: TRBV7-8; size: many; DNA: TGTGCCAGCAGCTTTGAGTGGTCAGCCCTCGTCTACACCGGGGAGCTGTTTTTT; CDR3: CASSFEWSALVYTGELFF
J: TRBJ1-4; D: TRBD1; V: TRBV30; size: NA; DNA: TGTGCCTGGAGCTTGGGACAGGGAGTTGAAAAACTGTTTTTT; CDR3: CAWSLGQGVEKLFF
J: TRBJ1-2; D: TRBD1; V: TRBV12-5; size: few; DNA: TGTGCCAGCTCCTTCAGGGACAGGGGGCGCCGGGGCTACACCTTC; CDR3: CASSFRDRGRRGYTF
J: TRBJ1-2; D: NA; V: TRBV19; size: many; DNA: TGTGCCAGTAGAACTAACTATGGCTACACCTTC; CDR3: CASRTNYGYTF
J: TRBJ1-2; D: NA; V: TRBV6-5; size: many; DNA: TGTGCCAGCAGAGGACCGCAGCGGGGCTATGGCTACACCTTC; CDR3: CASRGPQRGYGYTF
J: TRBJ2-6; D: NA; V: TRBV29-1; size: NA; DNA: TGCAGCGTTGGCAGTCCCGACGACTCTGGGGCCAACGTCCTGACTTTC; CDR3: CSVGSPDDSGANVLTF
J: TRBJ1-2; D: TRBD1; V: TRBV29-1; size: NA; DNA: TGCAGCGTTGAGAGGACAGGGGGTTTCGGTGGCTACACCTTC; CDR3: CSVERTGGFGGYTF
J: TRBJ1-2; D: NA; V: TRBV25-1; size: NA; DNA: TGTGCCAGCAGTGAATATGGCTGGGGCTACACCTTC; CDR3: CASSEYGWGYTF
J: TRBJ1-1; D: NA; V: TRBV25-1; size: NA; DNA: TGTGCCAGCAGTGAACGGTTTGGCGGGATGAACACTGAAGCTTTCTTT; CDR3: CASSERFGGMNTEAFF
J: TRBJ1-5; D: NA; V: TRBV19; size: few; DNA: TGTGCCAGTAGTATAGTTGGGGGGAGCAATCAGCCCCAGCATTTT; CDR3: CASSIVGGSNQPQHF
J: TRBJ2-7; D: NA; V: TRBV24-1; size: many; DNA: TGTGCCACCAGTGATATAGGGACCGAGCAGTACTTC; CDR3: CATSDIGTEQYF
J: TRBJ1-1; D: NA; V: TRBV19; size: NA; DNA: TGTGCCAGTAGTCTAGGACCGCGATCTGAAGCTTTCTTT; CDR3: CASSLGPRSEAFF
J: TRBJ2-7; D: TRBD2; V: TRBV7-2; size: NA; DNA: TGTGCCAGCAGCTTAGCGCCTCTAGCGGACTCCTACGAGCAGTACTTC; CDR3: CASSLAPLADSYEQYF